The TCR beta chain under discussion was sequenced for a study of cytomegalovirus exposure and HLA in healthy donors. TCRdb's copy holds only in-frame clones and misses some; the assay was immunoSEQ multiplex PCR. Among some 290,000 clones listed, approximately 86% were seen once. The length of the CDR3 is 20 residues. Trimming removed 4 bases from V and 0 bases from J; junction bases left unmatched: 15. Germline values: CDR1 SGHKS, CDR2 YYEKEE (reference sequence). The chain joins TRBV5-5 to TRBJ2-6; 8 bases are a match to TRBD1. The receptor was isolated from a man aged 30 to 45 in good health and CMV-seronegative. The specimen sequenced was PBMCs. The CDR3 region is CASSPRMPGQAPSGANVLTF. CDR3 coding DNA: TGTGCCAGCAGCCCTAGGATGCCGGGACAGGCTCCCTCTGGGGCCAACGTCCTGACTTTC.